The 22 T cell receptor beta chains presented below share a single source sample, sequenced in a study of cytomegalovirus exposure and HLA in healthy donors. Sequencing was performed with immunoSEQ multiplex PCR; in TCRdb, only in-frame clones are kept and a portion is missing. The sample holds tens of thousands of clones, around 90% seen once. The sequenced material came from PBMCs. The receptor set was obtained from a man aged 18 to 30 in good health and CMV-seronegative.

The chain employs TRBV7-9 and TRBJ2-1; TRBD1 aligns across 11 bases. The ends lost 5 bases at V and 7 bases at J; junction bases unmatched: 10. The CDR3 totals 16 residues. Germline CDR1 reads SEHNR; CDR2 reads FQNEAQ (reference sequence). CDR3 loop: CASSRLGGTGGNEQFF. The CDR3 nucleotides read TGTGCCAGCAGCCGCTTGGGCGGGACAGGGGGGAATGAGCAGTTCTTC.

The chain employs TRBV29-1 and TRBJ1-2; D is unresolved. This CDR3 has 12 residues. The V gene's germline CDR1 is SQVTM and CDR2 ANQGSEA. The germline V and J ends were trimmed by 4 bases and 2 bases, with 8 bases remaining between them. The DNA for the CDR3 is TGCAGCGTTGCGGGAGGGAACTATGGCTACACCTTC. Translating gives CSVAGGNYGYTF.

This rearrangement joins TRBV6-5 to TRBJ2-6, with D perhaps matching TRBD2 (6 bases). V shed 8 bases and J shed 1 base, with 9 bases lying between them. The germline CDR1 and CDR2 sequences are MNHEY and SVGAGI. The CDR3 sequence is 14 residues long. The CDR3 region has the DNA TGTGCCAGCTCGGGACTTTCTGGGGCCAACGTCCTGACTTTC. Encoded protein: CASSGLSGANVLTF.

This chain uses TRBV28 with TRBJ2-3; 12 bases are shared with TRBD2. Germline V gene data show CDR1 as MDHEN and CDR2 as SYDVKM. The CDR3 extends over 17 amino acids. V trimming: 6 bases; J trimming: 2 bases; junction bases outside the gene matches: 9. The CDR3 DNA follows: TGTGCCAGCAGCGGCACCGGACTAGCGGGGAACACAGATACGCAGTATTTT. Protein sequence: CASSGTGLAGNTDTQYF.

The gene calls are TRBV5-1 and TRBJ2-7; TRBD1 matches 9 bases. Germline loops: CDR1 SGHRS, CDR2 YFSETQ. The CDR3 runs to 14 residues. J was trimmed by 6 bases and V by 6 bases; bases with no gene match: 10. The CDR3 DNA is TGCGCCAGCACCGTCCTTGGACAGGGGTCCGAGCAGTACTTC. Translation gives CASTVLGQGSEQYF.

V usage is TRBV19 and J usage is TRBJ1-2, with D unresolved. The V and J ends lost 7 bases and 8 bases respectively, with 14 bases between them. The germline V gene encodes CDR1 LNHDA and CDR2 SQIVND (reference sequence). The CDR3 contains 12 residues. CDR3 amino acids: CASTRSSGGYTF. In DNA form, the CDR3 reads TGTGCCAGTACCCGATCCTCGGGGGGCTACACCTTC.

V usage is TRBV19 and J usage is TRBJ2-1, with no clear D. Between the trimmed V and J ends, which lost 4 bases and 11 bases, there was a span of 9 bases. This CDR3 contains 11 residues. Per germline, CDR1 LNHDA and CDR2 SQIVND (reference sequence). CDR3 sequence (DNA): TGTGCCAGTAGTACTTTGACACAGCAGTTCTTC. The encoded protein is CASSTLTQQFF.

The J gene is TRBJ2-6, the V gene TRBV5-4; 7 bases match TRBD1. Germline CDR1 SGHNT, CDR2 YYREEE (reference sequence). V shed 3 bases and J 0 bases; nucleotides not matched to a gene: 9. The CDR3 is made up of 18 amino acids. This CDR3 reads CASSYAGTEYSGANVLTF. CDR3 bases: TGTGCCAGCAGCTATGCCGGGACAGAGTACTCTGGGGCCAACGTCCTGACTTTC.

V and J are TRBV4-3 and TRBJ2-3, with 11 bases identical to TRBD2. CDR1 and CDR2 from the germline V gene are LGHNA and YSLEER. After removal of 0 bases from V and 6 bases from J, the junction contained 2 bases not matched to a gene. This CDR3 contains 15 residues. The CDR3 sequence is CASSQELAGEDTQYF. The CDR3 bases are TGCGCCAGCAGCCAAGAACTAGCGGGAGAGGATACGCAGTATTTT.

The rearrangement uses TRBV6-5 and TRBJ1-1, with 9 bases that match TRBD1. J was trimmed by 5 bases and V by 6 bases; bases with no gene match: 7. In germline, CDR1 is MNHEY, CDR2 SVGAGI. The CDR3 has 14 residues. The CDR3 region is CASRSATGGTEAFF. The DNA for the CDR3 is TGTGCCAGCAGGAGCGCGACAGGGGGAACTGAAGCTTTCTTT.

The rearrangement links TRBV28 to TRBJ2-7; 7 nucleotides match TRBD1. This CDR3 has 14 residues. Germline CDR1 reads MDHEN; CDR2 reads SYDVKM. The junction had 7 bases not matched to a gene; V was cut back by 2 bases and J by 6 bases. The CDR3 DNA sequence: TGTGCCAGCAGTTTAGCTACCGCAGGGGGCGAGCAGTACTTC. Translating it yields CASSLATAGGEQYF.

The rearrangement joins TRBV28 to TRBJ1-4, with TRBD1 as a possible D gene (6 bases). Per germline, CDR1 MDHEN and CDR2 SYDVKM. V lost 7 bases to trimming and J lost 5 bases, with 11 bases between them. This CDR3 contains 13 residues. The DNA for the CDR3 is TGTGCCAGCAAGAGGGGGTCGAATGAAAAACTGTTTTTT. Its protein is CASKRGSNEKLFF.

The CDR3 loop reads CASSLITSGRSNEQFF. CDR3 nucleotide sequence: TGTGCCAGCAGTCTAATCACTAGCGGGAGAAGCAATGAGCAGTTCTTC. The chain links TRBV28 to TRBJ2-1, with 11 bases lining up with TRBD2. CDR1 and CDR2 from the germline V gene are MDHEN and SYDVKM. This CDR3 has 16 residues. V dropped 5 bases and J dropped 6; count of bases not matched to a gene: 9.

The chain carries TRBV10-1 and TRBJ1-5; TRBD1 aligns across 8 bases. The junction had 8 bases not matched to a gene; V was cut back by 1 base and J by 3 bases. The CDR3 runs 17 residues. Germline CDR1 is WNHNN and CDR2 is SYGVQD (reference sequence). CDR3 nucleotide sequence: TGCGCCAGCAGTGAGTGCCGGGACAGGTATTTCAATCAGCCCCAGCATTTT. Translation: CASSECRDRYFNQPQHF.

This clone was picked up one time. In the same sample, other DNA sequences code for this CDR3. The chain recombines TRBV11-3 with TRBJ2-1; 7 positions match TRBD1. The CDR3 is 16 residues long. Germline CDR1 is SGHNT and CDR2 is YENEEA. V lost 0 bases and J lost 3; bases outside the gene matches: 5. As DNA, the CDR3 is TGTGCCAGCAGCTTAGATCTGGCAGGGGGCTACAATGAGCAGTTCTTC. It specifies CASSLDLAGGYNEQFF.

The rearrangement uses TRBV7-9 and TRBJ1-1; 7 bases are shared with TRBD1. The CDR3 contains 15 residues. Trimming at V came to 5 bases and at J to 11 bases, leaving 17 bases not matched to a gene. Germline values: CDR1 SEHNR, CDR2 FQNEAQ (reference sequence). The CDR3 DNA follows: TGTGCCAGCAGCAAGGGACAGTTCGCCCTCGCGACGGCTTTCTTT. The encoded protein is CASSKGQFALATAFF. Based on the CDR3 plus reference TRBV7-9 and TRBJ1-1, the full variable domain is DTGVSQNPRHKITKRGQNVTFRCDPISEHNRLYWYRQTLGQGPEFLTYFQNEAQLEKSRLLSDRFSAERPKGSFSTLEIQRTEQGDSAMYLCASSKGQFALATAFFGQGTRLTVV.

The chain employs TRBV11-2 and TRBJ2-2; D gene unclear. The CDR3 extends over 15 amino acids. Germline loops: CDR1 SGHAT, CDR2 FQNNGV. V was trimmed by 1 base and J by 5 bases, leaving 11 bases between them. This CDR3 reads CASSLVSSPTGELFF. CDR3 coding DNA: TGTGCCAGCAGCTTAGTTTCTAGTCCGACCGGGGAGCTGTTTTTT.

V and J are TRBV28 and TRBJ1-5; no firm D call. The germline gives CDR1 MDHEN, CDR2 SYDVKM. The V end lost 5 bases, the J end lost 6 bases, and 5 bases lay between the germline ends. The CDR3 is 11 amino acids. The CDR3 sequence: CASSGSQPQHF. CDR3 nucleotide sequence: TGTGCCAGCAGTGGTAGTCAGCCCCAGCATTTT.

The chain couples TRBV6-5 to TRBJ2-1; D is perhaps TRBD1 (6 bases). CDR1 and CDR2 (germline): MNHEY, SVGAGI. V lost 6 bases to trimming and J lost 7 bases, with 19 bases between them. This CDR3 region has 15 residues. The CDR3 nucleotides read TGTGCCAGCAGCCAGAGGACAGTCCGCCTAAATGAGCAGTTCTTC. Its protein product is CASSQRTVRLNEQFF.

The chain couples TRBV7-9 to TRBJ2-7, with 8 bases that match TRBD2. The trim removed 9 bases at V and 2 bases at J, leaving 6 bases unmatched. This CDR3 region has 13 residues. The V gene's germline CDR1 is SEHNR and CDR2 FQNEAQ (reference sequence). The CDR3 region has the DNA TGTGCCAGTACTAGCGGAACAACCTACGAGCAGTACTTC. Its protein product is CASTSGTTYEQYF.

The chain joins TRBV5-1 to TRBJ2-1; 10 nucleotides match TRBD2. The V gene end was trimmed by 3 bases and the J gene end by 6 bases; junction bases not matched to a gene: 6. Germline CDR1 is SGHRS and CDR2 is YFSETQ. The CDR3 loop spans 15 amino acids. CDR3 protein: CASSSLAGVSNEQFF. In DNA, the CDR3 is TGCGCCAGCAGCTCTCTAGCGGGAGTGAGCAATGAGCAGTTCTTC.

J is TRBJ2-5 and V is TRBV6-5; TRBD2 might be the D (6 bases). Germline-derived CDR1 and CDR2 are MNHEY and SVGAGI. The CDR3 consists of 13 residues. The V end was cut by 7 bases, the J end by 4 bases, with 13 bases between. CDR3 sequence (DNA): TGTGCCAGCACCATGGGGCGGGGAGAGACCCAGTACTTC. Protein: CASTMGRGETQYF.